Given below is one T cell receptor beta chain in context. The CDR3 has 12 amino acids. Germline assignment: CDR1 MNHEY and CDR2 SMNVEV (reference sequence). Deletions cut 7 bases from V and 6 bases from J, with 11 bases between. Unique molecular identifiers were used to barcode this TCRbeta library. From the PCR reads, TCRdb called clonotypes with MiXCR, one entry per CDR3 protein. Among hundreds of thousands of distinct CDR3 sequences, more than 9% were seen once, and the ten largest hold around a tenth. The data were obtained in a study of T-cell reconstitution after alpha-beta-depleted transplantation in children.

V usage is TRBV27 and J usage is TRBJ2-3; TRBD1 might be the D (5 bases). This receptor was taken from a human donor who donated a stem cell graft to a child with SCID. Sequences were derived from PBMCs from the stem cell graft donor, sampled from the stem cell graft. As DNA, the CDR3 is TGTGCCAGCACAAACAGGATCGATACGCAGTATTTT. Amino acid sequence: CASTNRIDTQYF.